This TCR beta chain is from a study of CD8+ T cells in alopecia areata. Study observations and caveats: Amid tofacitinib therapy, many expanded lesional clones stayed present in scalp and blood. Researchers reported that TCR sharing among patients proved less clear than in mice, possibly HLA-linked.

Only a few counts were recorded for this clone. Its matching antigen is unknown. The CDR3 has 14 amino acids. V shed 5 bases and J 2 bases; nucleotides not matched to a gene: 2. Germline V lookup: CDR1 SGHTA, CDR2 FQGNSA. The sample's treatment: oral pan-JAK inhibitor, 5-10 mg twice daily. Lesional scalp tissue (obtained by punch biopsy) and peripheral blood were collected from alopecia areata patients. The authors sorted CD4+ and CD8+ T cells from PBMCs. Reverse transcribed after extraction, RNA yielded cDNA as the sequencing template. The repertoire was sequenced with immunoSEQ multiplex PCR; TCRdb's copy has only in-frame clones and lacks some. The repertoire has approximately 210,000 clones, about 60% of them found once; the top ten carry 3% to 4%.

The specimen was CD4+ T cells sorted from blood, collected at week 4, from a patient treated with tofacitinib. This receptor was identified in a human donor with alopecia areata. V gene TRBV7-2 combines with J gene TRBJ2-1; 8 nucleotides agree with TRBD2. CDR3 residues: CASSLSGAYNEQFF. CDR3 nucleotides: TGTGCCAGCAGCCTTAGCGGGGCCTACAATGAGCAGTTCTTC.